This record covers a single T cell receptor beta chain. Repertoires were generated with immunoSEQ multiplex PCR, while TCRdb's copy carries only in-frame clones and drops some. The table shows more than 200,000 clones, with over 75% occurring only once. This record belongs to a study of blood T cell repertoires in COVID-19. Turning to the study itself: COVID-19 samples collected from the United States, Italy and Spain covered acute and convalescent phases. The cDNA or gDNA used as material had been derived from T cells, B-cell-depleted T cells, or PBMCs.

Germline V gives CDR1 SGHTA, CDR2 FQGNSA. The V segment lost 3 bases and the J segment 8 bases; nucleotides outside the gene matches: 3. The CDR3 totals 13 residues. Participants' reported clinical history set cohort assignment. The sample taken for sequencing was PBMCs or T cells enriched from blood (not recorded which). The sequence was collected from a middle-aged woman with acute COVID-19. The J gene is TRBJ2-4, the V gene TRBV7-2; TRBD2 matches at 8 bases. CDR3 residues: CASSLVGGDIQYF. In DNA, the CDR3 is TGTGCCAGCAGCTTGGTCGGGGGGGACATTCAGTACTTC.